Detailed here is one T cell receptor beta chain. Its antigen is as yet unknown. The study ran its PCR with 60 Vbeta and 13 Jbeta primers. Using immunoSEQ multiplex PCR, the repertoire was profiled, and TCRdb retains in-frame clones only, with some absent. Its table lists approximately 37,000 clones. The length of the CDR3 is 15 residues. V lost 4 bases, J lost 4 bases, and 14 bases lay in between. CDR1 is LNHDA, CDR2 SQIVND, per germline (reference sequence). These data originate in a study of cytomegalovirus exposure and HLA in healthy donors. Overall study: Sequencing of approximately 190 million T cells in an earlier analysis found 100 million to 140 million unique TCR beta sequences.

General study points: A later analysis appeared to link common viral pathogens to several of the most significant clusters.

The rearrangement links TRBV19 to TRBJ1-5, with D perhaps matching TRBD1 (6 bases). The receptor comes from a middle-aged man in good health and CMV-seropositive. Source material: PBMCs. For the CDR3, the DNA is TGTGCCAGTAGTAGACTACAGGGAGGGAATCAGCCCCAGCATTTT. This gives the protein CASSRLQGGNQPQHF.